These T cell receptor beta chains were read from a single sample in a study of blood T cell repertoires in COVID-19. TCRdb keeps only in-frame clones here, not all; method: immunoSEQ multiplex PCR. The sample includes about 300,000 clones, approximately 89% of them seen just once. What was sequenced was PBMCs or T cells enriched from blood (not recorded which). The receptors were gathered from a woman younger than 30 who had recovered from COVID-19. Each CDR3 is given with its conserved first and last residue. Fields, in order: V gene, clone size, J gene, D gene, CDR3 protein, CDR3 DNA. D genes are given only for firm matches. The size of a clone is reported for some rows only, either as once, few or many, or as a class for expanded clones.

v_gene: TRBV9; abundance: NA; j_gene: TRBJ2-2; d_gene: TRBD2; CDR3aa: CASSVGLAGVTGELFF; CDR3nt: TGTGCCAGCAGCGTCGGACTAGCGGGAGTTACCGGGGAGCTGTTTTTT
v_gene: TRBV7-8; abundance: NA; j_gene: TRBJ1-1; d_gene: NA; CDR3aa: CASSATDGGTEAFF; CDR3nt: TGTGCCAGCAGCGCCACGGACGGGGGCACTGAAGCTTTCTTT
v_gene: TRBV12-3/TRBV12-4; abundance: NA; j_gene: TRBJ1-2; d_gene: NA; CDR3aa: CATPGGAGYGYTF; CDR3nt: TGTGCCACTCCCGGTGGTGCAGGTTATGGCTACACCTTC
v_gene: TRBV4-2; abundance: NA; j_gene: TRBJ2-2; d_gene: NA; CDR3aa: CASSHLGGVTGELFF; CDR3nt: TGTGCCAGCAGCCATTTAGGGGGGGTCACCGGGGAGCTGTTTTTT
v_gene: TRBV7-9; abundance: NA; j_gene: TRBJ2-7; d_gene: TRBD1; CDR3aa: CASSLVAGTVHYEQYF; CDR3nt: TGTGCCAGCAGCTTAGTTGCCGGGACAGTCCACTACGAGCAGTACTTC
v_gene: TRBV3-1/TRBV3-2; abundance: NA; j_gene: TRBJ2-7; d_gene: TRBD2; CDR3aa: CASSDAGTTSEQYF; CDR3nt: TGTGCCAGCAGCGACGCTGGGACTACCTCCGAGCAGTACTTC
v_gene: TRBV30; abundance: NA; j_gene: TRBJ1-1; d_gene: NA; CDR3aa: CAWNSPLLQGRAEAFF; CDR3nt: TGTGCCTGGAACTCACCCCTATTACAGGGACGGGCTGAAGCTTTCTTT
v_gene: TRBV19; abundance: NA; j_gene: TRBJ2-3; d_gene: NA; CDR3aa: CASSITRDSVADTQYF; CDR3nt: TGTGCCAGTAGTATAACCCGGGACTCGGTGGCAGATACGCAGTATTTT
v_gene: TRBV7-8; abundance: once; j_gene: TRBJ2-3; d_gene: TRBD2; CDR3aa: CASSLGLAGADTQYF; CDR3nt: TGTGCCAGCAGCTTAGGCCTAGCGGGGGCGGATACGCAGTATTTT
v_gene: TRBV7-9; abundance: NA; j_gene: TRBJ1-1; d_gene: TRBD1; CDR3aa: CASSPRGTGNTEAFF; CDR3nt: TGTGCCAGCAGCCCCCGTGGGACAGGGAACACTGAAGCTTTCTTT
v_gene: TRBV7-9; abundance: NA; j_gene: TRBJ2-4; d_gene: TRBD2; CDR3aa: CASSFDRRLAGDNIQYF; CDR3nt: TGTGCCAGCAGCTTTGATCGAAGACTAGCGGGAGATAACATTCAGTACTTC
v_gene: TRBV29-1; abundance: NA; j_gene: TRBJ2-4; d_gene: TRBD1; CDR3aa: CSAIDRGYSTGVKNIQYF; CDR3nt: TGCAGCGCGATAGACAGGGGATACTCAACCGGTGTCAAAAACATTCAGTACTTC
v_gene: TRBV10-3; abundance: NA; j_gene: TRBJ2-7; d_gene: TRBD2; CDR3aa: CAISLTSGLDEQYF; CDR3nt: TGTGCCATCAGTCTAACTAGCGGGCTTGATGAGCAGTACTTC
v_gene: TRBV11-3; abundance: NA; j_gene: TRBJ2-3; d_gene: NA; CDR3aa: CASSFRTGSSTDTQYF; CDR3nt: TGTGCCAGCAGCTTCCGGACTGGATCGAGCACAGATACGCAGTATTTT
v_gene: TRBV5-1; abundance: NA; j_gene: TRBJ2-6; d_gene: TRBD1; CDR3aa: CASRGDSKISGANVLTF; CDR3nt: TGCGCCAGCAGAGGGGACAGCAAAATCTCTGGGGCCAACGTCCTGACTTTC
v_gene: TRBV11-1; abundance: NA; j_gene: TRBJ2-3; d_gene: NA; CDR3aa: CASTRGRTSTDTQYF; CDR3nt: TGTGCCAGCACCCGAGGACGGACTAGCACAGATACGCAGTATTTT
v_gene: TRBV30; abundance: NA; j_gene: TRBJ2-1; d_gene: NA; CDR3aa: CAWTGNPYNEQFF; CDR3nt: TGTGCCTGGACAGGTAACCCCTACAATGAGCAGTTCTTC
v_gene: TRBV7-9; abundance: NA; j_gene: TRBJ1-6; d_gene: TRBD1; CDR3aa: CASSNPTYSGGLHF; CDR3nt: TGTGCCAGCAGCAACCCTACTTACTCAGGGGGCCTCCACTTT
v_gene: TRBV9; abundance: NA; j_gene: TRBJ2-2; d_gene: TRBD1; CDR3aa: CASSASDRGDTGELFF; CDR3nt: TGTGCCAGCAGCGCCTCGGACAGGGGAGATACCGGGGAGCTGTTTTTT
v_gene: TRBV6-5; abundance: many; j_gene: TRBJ2-4; d_gene: NA; CDR3aa: CASSPVDKDIQYF; CDR3nt: TGTGCCAGCTCTCCCGTGGACAAGGACATTCAGTACTTC